The 23 T cell receptor beta chains given below trace back to one sample, sequenced in a study of cytomegalovirus exposure and HLA in healthy donors. Primers: 60 Vbeta forward and 13 Jbeta reverse. TCRdb keeps only in-frame clones here, not all; method: immunoSEQ multiplex PCR. Of approximately 270,000 clones listed, 80% are singletons. What was sequenced was PBMCs. The receptors derive from a girl under 10 years old in good health and CMV-seronegative.

The V gene is TRBV7-7, the J gene TRBJ2-1, with 14 bases that match TRBD2. CDR1 is SSHAT and CDR2 is FNYEAQ in the germline V gene (reference sequence). The CDR3 loop spans 18 amino acids. J lost 2 bases, V lost 5 bases, and 8 bases had no gene match. For the CDR3, the DNA is TGTGCCAGCAGCCCCAAGACTAGCGGGAGGGCAGCCTACAATGAGCAGTTCTTC. Its protein product is CASSPKTSGRAAYNEQFF.

This clone appeared a single time. The same CDR3 arises from other DNA sequences in this sample as well. The V call is TRBV9, the J call TRBJ2-5; 14 bases line up with TRBD2. Germline V gene sequence: CDR1 SGDLS, CDR2 YYNGEE. The trim removed 3 bases at V and 4 bases at J, leaving 8 bases unmatched. This CDR3 has 17 residues. As DNA, the CDR3 is TGTGCCAGCAGCGACGGACTAGCGGGAGGCCAAGGAGAGACCCAGTACTTC. Protein: CASSDGLAGGQGETQYF.

The genes are TRBV6-1 and TRBJ2-7; tentative D call: TRBD1 (5 bases). CDR1 and CDR2 from the germline V gene are MNHNS and SASEGT. The V end was cut by 1 base, the J end by 3 bases, with 22 bases between. This CDR3 has 18 amino acids. CDR3 protein: CASSEVISRAVNLYEQYF. For the CDR3, the DNA is TGTGCCAGCAGTGAAGTTATTAGCAGGGCCGTTAACCTCTACGAGCAGTACTTC.

The rearrangement joins TRBV11-3 to TRBJ2-1, with 8 nucleotides matching TRBD1. Germline V gene data show CDR1 as SGHNT and CDR2 as YENEEA. With 5 bases clipped from V and 5 bases from J, the junction kept 5 bases outside the gene matches. The CDR3 extends over 14 amino acids. CDR3: CASSPRTGNNEQFF. The CDR3, as DNA: TGTGCCAGCAGCCCTCGGACAGGGAACAATGAGCAGTTCTTC.

V usage is TRBV5-6 and J usage is TRBJ1-4; 9 bases align to TRBD1. The V segment lost 4 bases and the J segment 5 bases; nucleotides outside the gene matches: 9. The germline CDR1 and CDR2 sequences are SGHDT and YYEEEE. This CDR3 has 16 residues. The chain's CDR3 is CASSEHGTGKNEKLFF. DNA of the CDR3: TGTGCCAGCAGCGAACACGGGACAGGGAAAAATGAAAAACTGTTTTTT.

The V gene is TRBV4-2, the J gene TRBJ2-7; 9 bases map to TRBD1. The V and J ends lost 0 bases and 3 bases, in that order; junction bases with no gene match: 12. Germline V gene sequence: CDR1 LGHNA, CDR2 YNFKEQ. The CDR3 spans 18 residues. This chain's CDR3 is CASSQELFGTGFSYEQYF. In DNA, the CDR3 is TGTGCCAGCAGCCAAGAACTTTTCGGGACAGGGTTTAGCTACGAGCAGTACTTC.

This clone was detected only once. The V gene is TRBV27, the J gene TRBJ2-1; 11 positions match TRBD2. Germline-derived CDR1 and CDR2 are MNHEY and SMNVEV (reference sequence). This CDR3 contains 15 residues. J lost 8 bases, V lost 4 bases, and 7 bases had no gene match. The CDR3 bases are TGTGCCAGCAGTTCTATAGCGGGAGGGTCTGATGAGCAGTTCTTC. Protein: CASSSIAGGSDEQFF.

V gene TRBV6-5 combines with J gene TRBJ1-1; D is unresolved. Per the germline V gene, CDR1 is MNHEY and CDR2 is SVGAGI. V was trimmed by 4 bases and J by 0 bases, leaving 9 bases between them. The CDR3 has 14 amino acids. In DNA form, the CDR3 reads TGTGCCAGCAGTTCATGGGAGGTGAACACTGAAGCTTTCTTT. It translates to CASSSWEVNTEAFF.

This clone was observed a few times. The CDR3 DNA reads as TGTGCCGCCAGCCGGACAGACAAAGAGACCCAGTACTTC. It yields the protein CAASRTDKETQYF. The genes are TRBV10-3 and TRBJ2-5, with D possibly matching TRBD1 (6 bases). The CDR3 totals 13 residues. V lost 11 bases and J 3 bases, leaving 16 bases between the germline ends. The germline V gene encodes CDR1 ENHRY and CDR2 SYGVKD.

For the CDR3, the DNA is TGTGCCAGCAGTTACCGGGACAGGGACAATGAGCAGTTCTTC. This encodes CASSYRDRDNEQFF. The chain carries TRBV9 and TRBJ2-1, with 9 bases aligning to TRBD1. The germline V gene encodes CDR1 SGDLS and CDR2 YYNGEE. The CDR3 spans 14 residues. Trimming at V came to 5 bases and at J to 5 bases, leaving 5 bases not matched to a gene.

This sequence joins TRBV4-1 and TRBJ1-2; 11 nucleotides match TRBD1. V shed 4 bases, J shed 7 bases, and the junction held 8 bases outside the gene matches. Germline loops: CDR1 MGHRA, CDR2 YSYEKL. This CDR3 region has 15 residues. The CDR3 bases are TGCGCCAGCAGCCTCGTAGGACAGGGGGCGGGTGGCTACACCTTC. Its translation is CASSLVGQGAGGYTF.

The rearrangement joins TRBV28 to TRBJ1-2; 7 nucleotides align to TRBD1. The CDR3 runs to 13 residues. In germline, CDR1 is MDHEN, CDR2 SYDVKM. V trimming: 6 bases; J trimming: 6 bases; junction bases outside the gene matches: 7. CDR3 loop: CASRPLGTDGYTF. DNA for the CDR3: TGTGCCAGCAGACCCCTGGGGACAGATGGCTACACCTTC.

V usage is TRBV28 and J usage is TRBJ2-6, with TRBD1 matching over 11 bases. With V trimmed by 1 base and J by 3 bases, 5 bases remained unmatched. This CDR3 is built from 18 residues. Germline-derived CDR1 and CDR2 are MDHEN and SYDVKM. CDR3: CASSLSRTGGYGANVLTF. The CDR3 nucleotides read TGTGCCAGCAGTTTATCGAGGACAGGGGGCTATGGGGCCAACGTCCTGACTTTC.

The V gene is TRBV29-1, the J gene TRBJ2-5; D gene uncertain. Germline V CDR1 and CDR2: SQVTM, ANQGSEA. Trimming removed 8 bases at V and 5 bases at J, with 15 bases between. CDR3 length: 12 residues. Here the CDR3 reads CSIGPTEETQYF. The CDR3 nucleotides read TGCAGCATTGGCCCCACGGAGGAGACCCAGTACTTC.

V and J are TRBV6-5 and TRBJ2-2, with D tentatively TRBD1 (5 bases). Trimming took off 6 bases at V and 4 bases at J, with 9 bases between the two ends. Per germline, CDR1 MNHEY and CDR2 SVGAGI. CDR3 length equals 13 residues. The CDR3 spells CASSTTGTGELFF. Here the CDR3 DNA reads TGTGCCAGCAGCACCACAGGCACCGGGGAGCTGTTTTTT.

The genes are TRBV6-5 and TRBJ1-5; no definite D call. Germline-derived CDR1 and CDR2 are MNHEY and SVGAGI. The CDR3 runs 14 residues. Trimming left V 1 base short and J 6 bases short, with 10 bases between. The CDR3 loop is CASSYFMGGQPQHF. The CDR3 bases are TGTGCCAGCAGTTACTTCATGGGAGGTCAGCCCCAGCATTTT.

This clone has a single count. The gene calls are TRBV28 and TRBJ2-1; perhaps TRBD1 as D (6 bases). Trimming took off 3 bases at V and 10 bases at J, with 13 bases between the two ends. The CDR3 loop spans 13 amino acids. Germline-derived CDR1 and CDR2 are MDHEN and SYDVKM. DNA for the CDR3: TGTGCCAGCAGTTTTGATTACGGGACAGAGCAGTTCTTC. It yields the protein CASSFDYGTEQFF. Supplemented by reference TRBV28 and TRBJ2-1, the full variable domain reads DVKVTQSSRYLVKRTGEKVFLECVQDMDHENMFWYRQDPGLGLRLIYFSYDVKMKEKGDIPEGYSVSREKKERFSLILESASTNQTSMYLCASSFDYGTEQFFGPGTRLTVL.

The chain uses TRBV9 and TRBJ1-3, with 8 bases matching TRBD1. Germline CDR1 SGDLS, CDR2 YYNGEE. The CDR3 is 17 residues long. After removal of 4 bases from V and 4 bases from J, the junction contained 13 bases not matched to a gene. Here the CDR3 DNA reads TGTGCCAGCAGCCAAAGAGGACAGGGACTGACGGGAAACACCATATATTTT. As protein: CASSQRGQGLTGNTIYF.

The genes are TRBV5-6 and TRBJ2-5; D is possibly TRBD2 (7 bases). Trimming cost V 3 bases and J 4 bases, with 25 bases left between them. Germline CDR1 SGHDT, CDR2 YYEEEE. The CDR3 consists of 18 residues. The CDR3 protein is CASSSIRAGASGTETQYF. The CDR3 bases are TGTGCCAGCAGCTCGATTAGGGCGGGGGCTTCTGGGACAGAGACCCAGTACTTC.

The chain recombines TRBV28 with TRBJ1-5, with D possibly matching TRBD1 (6 bases). The CDR3 is 14 residues long. The germline V gene has CDR1 MDHEN and CDR2 SYDVKM. Trimming stripped 4 bases from V and 4 bases from J, with 11 bases between. This chain's CDR3 is CASSSGQRNQPQHF. The CDR3 nucleotides are TGTGCCAGCAGTTCCGGACAGAGGAATCAGCCCCAGCATTTT.

V is TRBV7-7 and J is TRBJ1-1, with D perhaps matching TRBD1 (6 bases). The CDR3 spans 13 residues. Germline V gene lookup returns CDR1 SSHAT and CDR2 FNYEAQ (reference sequence). V lost 5 bases, J lost 3 bases, and 10 bases lay in between. CDR3 sequence reads: CASSKRQDTEAFF. The CDR3 bases are TGTGCCAGCAGCAAACGACAGGACACTGAAGCTTTCTTT.

The chain employs TRBV28 and TRBJ1-1, with 10 bases that match TRBD1. V lost 5 bases and J lost 5; bases outside the gene matches: 8. Looked up from germline, CDR1 is MDHEN and CDR2 is SYDVKM. This CDR3 comprises 15 residues. CDR3 DNA sequence: TGTGCCAGCAGTCGGAGACAGGGGGCGCGGACTGAAGCTTTCTTT. Encoded protein: CASSRRQGARTEAFF.

This clone was observed a handful of times. This chain joins TRBV6-1 and TRBJ2-1; D remains unclear. This CDR3 contains 12 residues. Looked up from germline, CDR1 is MNHNS and CDR2 is SASEGT. Trimming left V 7 bases short and J 0 bases short, with 4 bases between. The CDR3 region has the DNA TGTGCCAGCACCAACTCCTACAATGAGCAGTTCTTC. Protein sequence: CASTNSYNEQFF.